This T cell receptor beta chain was sequenced for a study of graft-versus-host responses after intestinal transplantation. Study background: Anti-thymocyte globulin induction, then tacrolimus and steroids for 3 to 4 years, went to all recipients.

Turning to this clone: Its matching antigen is unknown. Other DNA sequences from this sample encode an identical CDR3 as well.

The assay was immunoSEQ multiplex PCR, and TCRdb's table has in-frame clones only and misses some. The sample includes some 110,000 clones, roughly nine tenths of them seen just once. Findings and caveats of the study: Graft-donor T cell macrochimerism coincided with high graft-versus-host to host-versus-graft clonal ratios in allografts.

The CDR3 is made up of 15 amino acids. Germline V gene data show CDR1 as SGHRS and CDR2 as YFSETQ. V shed 4 bases and J 15 bases; nucleotides not matched to a gene: 13. This sequence originates from a human donor who was the organ donor for an intestinal transplant. The chain joins TRBV5-1 to TRBJ2-1, with 13 positions matching TRBD2. This specimen consisted of unstimulated CD4+ T cells sorted from spleen or lymph node cells, obtained before transplant. The CDR3 reads CASSQGLAGPRGLFF. CDR3 sequence (DNA): TGCGCCAGCAGCCAGGGACTAGCGGGACCCCGGGGCTTGTTCTTC. Together with reference TRBV5-1 and TRBJ2-1, the CDR3 gives the full variable domain: KAGVTQTPRYLIKTRGQQVTLSCSPISGHRSVSWYQQTPGQGLQFLFEYFSETQRNKGNFPGRFSGRQFSNSRSEMNVSTLELGDSALYLCASSQGLAGPRGLFFGPGTRLTVL.